This TCR beta chain was identified in a study of glioma-infiltrating T cells after dendritic cell vaccination. Looking at the study overall: At biweekly intervals, patients got three intradermal dendritic cell vaccine injections.

This clone has a handful of counts. The primer mix had 60 V beta and 13 J beta primers. The assay was immunoSEQ multiplex PCR, and TCRdb's table has in-frame clones only and misses some. Here the sample spans fewer than 65,000 clones, about nine tenths being singletons. Specified time point: after dendritic cell vaccination, including at tumor progression/relapse. Germline V CDR1 and CDR2: ENHRY, SYGVKD. The V gene lost 3 bases and the J gene lost 7 bases, with 9 bases spanning the gap. This CDR3 is 12 amino acids long. The TCR comes from a human donor with glioblastoma. V usage is TRBV10-3 and J usage is TRBJ1-1, with a weak D call TRBD1 (5 bases). Here the sequenced sample was blood, taken after dendritic cell vaccination. The CDR3 DNA is TGTGCCATCAGTGATCCAAGGGGTGAAGCTTTCTTT. Its protein is CAISDPRGEAFF.